These 30 T cell receptor beta chains were all obtained from the same sample, sequenced in a study of blood T cell repertoires in COVID-19. Method: immunoSEQ multiplex PCR; TCRdb's copy keeps in-frame clones and lacks some. The sample holds 15,000 to 20,000 clones, approximately 86% seen once. The material sequenced was peripheral blood. Source of these receptors: a man in his 70s with acute or convalescent COVID-19.

The chain links TRBV27 to TRBJ1-6; 7 bases fit TRBD1. CDR1 and CDR2 from the germline V gene are MNHEY and SMNVEV (reference sequence). CDR3 length: 14 residues. Trimming took 6 bases from V and 10 from J; bases not matched to a gene: 9. The CDR3 loop is CASSRTGARSPLHF. The CDR3 nucleotides are TGTGCCAGCAGCCGGACAGGCGCGAGGTCACCCCTCCACTTT.

The chain employs TRBV7-8 and TRBJ1-2; possibly TRBD1 for D (5 bases). Germline CDR1 reads SGHVS; CDR2 reads FQNEAQ. There are 14 residues in the CDR3. The ends were cut back, 6 bases at V and 5 bases at J, with 16 bases in the middle. CDR3 sequence reads: CASSSPGVLYGYTF. CDR3 bases: TGTGCCAGCAGTTCCCCGGGGGTACTGTATGGCTACACCTTC.

This clone came up a few times. CDR3 amino acids: CASSFQTTSPLHF. The CDR3 DNA sequence: TGTGCCAGCAGCTTCCAGACAACTTCACCCCTCCACTTT. The chain joins TRBV7-2 to TRBJ1-6; D is unclear. CDR3 length: 13 amino acids. Germline CDR1 and CDR2: SGHTA and FQGNSA. V dropped 3 bases and J dropped 9 bases, with 9 bases sitting between them.

The chain carries TRBV7-8 and TRBJ2-1; 13 positions match TRBD2. After removal of 4 bases from V and 8 bases from J, the junction contained 5 bases not matched to a gene. Germline CDR1 reads SGHVS; CDR2 reads FQNEAQ. The CDR3 is 15 residues long. The chain's CDR3 is CASSSGLAGDDEQFF. For the CDR3, the DNA is TGTGCCAGCAGCTCCGGACTAGCGGGAGATGATGAGCAGTTCTTC.

V and J are TRBV27 and TRBJ1-5; weak D call: TRBD1 (6 bases). This CDR3 region has 14 residues. Germline V CDR1 and CDR2: MNHEY, SMNVEV (reference sequence). Trimming removed 3 bases from V and 6 bases from J, with 12 bases in between. CDR3 sequence: CASSLNRAGQPQHF. For the CDR3, the DNA is TGTGCCAGCAGTTTGAACAGGGCGGGTCAGCCCCAGCATTTT.

This clone was counted once. The rearrangement uses TRBV7-3 and TRBJ2-2; 9 bases are shared with TRBD1. In germline, CDR1 is SGHTA, CDR2 FQGTGA. CDR3 size: 14 residues. Trimming at V came to 5 bases and at J to 5 bases, leaving 3 bases not matched to a gene. The CDR3 sequence is CASSPTGGTGELFF. The CDR3 DNA sequence: TGTGCCAGCAGCCCGACAGGGGGGACCGGGGAGCTGTTTTTT.

The chain links TRBV5-6 to TRBJ2-5, with a tentative D call TRBD1 (5 bases). This CDR3 has 14 residues. CDR1 is SGHDT and CDR2 is YYEEEE in the germline V gene. The ends were cut back, 0 bases at V and 3 bases at J, with 9 bases in the middle. DNA of the CDR3: TGTGCCAGCAGCTTGGGCGGCAGGGAAGAGACCCAGTACTTC. Its translation is CASSLGGREETQYF.

This CDR3 reads CASSQDIQGIESPLHF. CDR3 DNA: TGCGCCAGCAGCCAAGATATTCAGGGGATTGAGTCACCCCTCCACTTT. The V and J genes are TRBV4-3 and TRBJ1-6; a weak D match, TRBD1 (6 bases). V gave up 0 bases and J gave up 10 bases, with 16 bases separating them. This CDR3 is 16 amino acids long. The germline CDR1 and CDR2 sequences are LGHNA and YSLEER.

This chain links TRBV15 with TRBJ2-4, with 8 bases identical to TRBD2. Germline values: CDR1 LNHNV, CDR2 YYDKDF (reference sequence). The CDR3 is 15 amino acids. V lost 0 bases, J lost 6 bases, and 4 bases stayed unmatched. CDR3 in DNA: TGTGCCACCAGCAGAGACGGACTAGCAGTAAACATTCAGTACTTC. Translation: CATSRDGLAVNIQYF.

J is TRBJ2-1 and V is TRBV2; 10 bases are shared with TRBD2. Losses at the gene ends were 1 base for V and 12 bases for J; bases not matched to a gene: 6. This CDR3 has 14 residues. CDR1 and CDR2 from the germline V gene are SNHLY and FYNNEI. The chain's CDR3 is CASSEGLAGVSQFF. The CDR3 nucleotides are TGTGCCAGCAGTGAAGGGCTAGCGGGAGTATCGCAGTTCTTC.

This chain links TRBV4-1 with TRBJ2-5; TRBD1 is a possible D gene (6 bases). Trimming shortened V by 1 base and J by 5 bases, and 14 bases separated the two germline ends. The CDR3 totals 15 residues. Germline CDR1 is MGHRA and CDR2 is YSYEKL. The CDR3, as DNA: TGCGCCAGCAGCCAAGGGTGGGGACAAACCGAGACCCAGTACTTC. It yields the protein CASSQGWGQTETQYF.

A few counts support this clone. The chain recombines TRBV11-3 with TRBJ1-1, with 10 bases identical to TRBD1. CDR3 length: 17 residues. The V and J ends lost 1 base and 5 bases, in that order; junction bases with no gene match: 10. Germline loops: CDR1 SGHNT, CDR2 YENEEA. The CDR3 nucleotides read TGTGCCAGCAGCTTAGCTCCCGGACAGGGGGATATGACTGAAGCTTTCTTT. Amino acids: CASSLAPGQGDMTEAFF.

V usage is TRBV11-2 and J usage is TRBJ1-1; TRBD1 might be the D (5 bases). V shed 1 base and J shed 4 bases, with 16 bases lying between them. This CDR3 is built from 16 residues. Per the germline V gene, CDR1 is SGHAT and CDR2 is FQNNGV. CDR3 nucleotide sequence: TGTGCCAGCAGCTTAGTAGGAGGGGCGCGGAGCACTGAAGCTTTCTTT. Translated: CASSLVGGARSTEAFF.

V and J are TRBV5-1 and TRBJ1-3; D remains ambiguous. The CDR3 has 16 amino acids. Germline V gene data show CDR1 as SGHRS and CDR2 as YFSETQ. The V gene lost 0 bases and the J gene lost 0 bases, with 10 bases spanning the gap. CDR3 nucleotides: TGCGCCAGCAGCTTGGTTGGAGGGCTCTCTGGAAACACCATATATTTT. It encodes CASSLVGGLSGNTIYF.

The chain has TRBV25-1 and TRBJ1-1, with TRBD1 as a possible D gene (6 bases). Trimming shortened V by 8 bases and J by 5 bases, and 18 bases separated the two germline ends. The germline CDR1 and CDR2 sequences are MGHDK and SYGVNS. This CDR3 contains 14 residues. The DNA for the CDR3 is TGTGCCAGCGACGTGGGAGGGGGAAATACTGAAGCTTTCTTT. This sequence encodes CASDVGGGNTEAFF.

CDR3 nucleotides: TGTGCCAGCAGCGTAGGGGGGGGCTTCCAAGAGACCCAGTACTTC. Translated: CASSVGGGFQETQYF. The V call is TRBV9, the J call TRBJ2-5; maybe TRBD2 (7 bases). V gave up 0 bases and J gave up 1 base, with 10 bases separating them. Germline CDR1 SGDLS, CDR2 YYNGEE. This CDR3 is 15 amino acids long.

V is TRBV11-2 and J is TRBJ2-3; 10 bases are shared with TRBD2. V lost 2 bases to trimming and J lost 4 bases; unmatched junction nucleotides: 3. The length of the CDR3 is 15 residues. Germline V gene data show CDR1 as SGHAT and CDR2 as FQNNGV. CDR3: CASSLKLAGADTQYF. CDR3 DNA sequence: TGTGCCAGCAGCTTAAAGCTAGCGGGGGCAGATACGCAGTATTTT.

The chain has TRBV25-1 and TRBJ2-1, with 10 bases matching TRBD2. Germline V CDR1 and CDR2: MGHDK, SYGVNS. CDR3 size: 15 residues. Losses at the gene ends were 6 bases for V and 7 bases for J; bases not matched to a gene: 9. As DNA, the CDR3 is TGTGCCAGCAGCTCCATAGCGGGAGGTTCTAATGAGCAGTTCTTC. It codes for CASSSIAGGSNEQFF.

The chain combines TRBV7-9 with TRBJ2-5; 9 bases align to TRBD1. There are 13 residues in the CDR3. Germline loops: CDR1 SEHNR, CDR2 FQNEAQ (reference sequence). V was clipped by 5 bases and J by 5 bases; unmatched bases: 3. This CDR3 reads CASSRDRAETQYF. As DNA, the CDR3 is TGTGCCAGCAGCCGGGACAGGGCGGAGACCCAGTACTTC.

The sample holds one count of this clone. V is TRBV5-6 and J is TRBJ1-5; 11 bases agree with TRBD1. Germline CDR1 reads SGHDT; CDR2 reads YYEEEE. This CDR3 region has 17 residues. The junction had 6 bases not matched to a gene; V was cut back by 0 bases and J by 4 bases. The CDR3 reads CASSLGGTGGYNQPQHF. The CDR3 region has the DNA TGTGCCAGCAGCTTGGGAGGGACAGGGGGATATAATCAGCCCCAGCATTTT.

This clone was seen a single time. The chain couples TRBV5-4 to TRBJ2-7; weak D call: TRBD1 (5 bases). Looked up from germline, CDR1 is SGHNT and CDR2 is YYREEE (reference sequence). V gave up 1 base and J gave up 1 base, with 6 bases separating them. The CDR3 consists of 13 residues. The CDR3 sequence: CASSLTGSYEQYF. CDR3 coding DNA: TGTGCCAGCAGCTTGACAGGATCCTACGAGCAGTACTTC.

This chain joins TRBV4-2 and TRBJ2-1; TRBD2 matches at 7 bases. The germline V gene encodes CDR1 LGHNA and CDR2 YNFKEQ. V was clipped by 0 bases and J by 2 bases; unmatched bases: 4. The CDR3 is 16 residues long. The CDR3 loop reads CASSQEWLAAYNEQFF. The DNA of the CDR3 is TGTGCCAGCAGCCAAGAATGGCTAGCGGCCTACAATGAGCAGTTCTTC.

The chain has TRBV7-2 and TRBJ1-3; TRBD1 might be the D (6 bases). The V gene's germline CDR1 is SGHTA and CDR2 FQGNSA. This CDR3 spans 15 amino acids. V lost 1 base, J lost 2 bases, and 9 bases lay in between. The CDR3 DNA reads as TGTGCCAGCAGCTTAGTGGGGGGGCCTGGAAACACCATATATTTT. As protein: CASSLVGGPGNTIYF. Full variable domain (rest looked up from reference TRBV7-2 and TRBJ1-3): GAGVSQSPSNKVTEKGKDVELRCDPISGHTALYWYRQSLGQGLEFLIYFQGNSAPDKSGLPSDRFSAERTGGSVSTLTIQRTQQEDSAVYLCASSLVGGPGNTIYFGEGSWLTVV.

The genes are TRBV28 and TRBJ1-4; tentatively, D is TRBD1 (5 bases). This CDR3 has 16 amino acids. The V end was cut by 7 bases, the J end by 3 bases, with 18 bases between. The germline gives CDR1 MDHEN, CDR2 SYDVKM. Here the CDR3 reads CASTFYSGGSNEKLFF. The CDR3 nucleotides are TGTGCCAGCACCTTTTACTCGGGGGGTTCTAATGAAAAACTGTTTTTT.

The V gene is TRBV6-2 or TRBV6-3, the J gene TRBJ2-5; D is unresolved. Trimming removed 0 bases from V and 4 bases from J, with 15 bases in between. The CDR3 length is 16 residues. Germline V gives CDR1 MNHEY, CDR2 SVGEGT. CDR3 in amino acids: CASSYSIGRLRETQYF. The CDR3 DNA reads TGTGCCAGCAGTTACTCAATAGGCAGGTTGAGAGAGACCCAGTACTTC.

V gene TRBV4-2 combines with J gene TRBJ2-5, with 9 bases that match TRBD1. Germline V gene data show CDR1 as LGHNA and CDR2 as YNFKEQ. The CDR3 has 16 amino acids. V lost 2 bases, J lost 5 bases, and 9 bases stayed unmatched. CDR3 sequence: CASSQYLGQGGETQYF. The CDR3 DNA reads as TGTGCCAGCAGCCAATATCTGGGACAGGGAGGCGAGACCCAGTACTTC.

The V gene is TRBV7-2, the J gene TRBJ2-7, with 12 positions matching TRBD2. CDR1 SGHTA and CDR2 FQGNSA come from the germline V gene. J lost 4 bases, V lost 5 bases, and 3 bases had no gene match. This CDR3 has 14 amino acids. As DNA, the CDR3 is TGTGCCAGCAGCCCGACTAGCGGGAGATACGAGCAGTACTTC. It yields the protein CASSPTSGRYEQYF.

The chain couples TRBV6-5 to TRBJ2-7; D call uncertain. This CDR3 comprises 14 residues. V was cut by 6 bases and J by 3 bases, with 15 bases left in between. CDR1 is MNHEY, CDR2 SVGAGI, per germline. CDR3 sequence: CASRPALRIYEQYF. CDR3 in DNA: TGTGCCAGCAGGCCTGCCCTGAGAATCTACGAGCAGTACTTC.

The chain uses TRBV3-1 (or the pseudogene TRBV3-2) and TRBJ1-5, with 12 bases aligning to TRBD1. The CDR3 is 17 amino acids. The ends lost 0 bases at V and 6 bases at J; junction bases unmatched: 6. The germline V gene has CDR1 LGHDT and CDR2 YNNKEL (reference sequence). CDR3 loop: CASSQEGGTGGTQPQHF. CDR3 coding DNA: TGTGCCAGCAGCCAAGAGGGCGGGACAGGGGGCACTCAGCCCCAGCATTTT.

This chain joins TRBV18 and TRBJ2-3; TRBD2 matches 13 bases. V shed 1 base and J 4 bases; nucleotides not matched to a gene: 5. The CDR3 contains 17 residues. CDR1 and CDR2 from the germline V gene are KGHSH and LQKENI. As DNA, the CDR3 is TGTGCCAGCTCACCACGCGGACTAGCGGGAGAATCAGATACGCAGTATTTT. Translating it yields CASSPRGLAGESDTQYF. Drawing the rest from reference TRBV18 and TRBJ2-3, the complete variable domain is NAGVMQNPRHLVRRRGQEARLRCSPMKGHSHVYWYRQLPEEGLKFMVYLQKENIIDESGMPKERFSAEFPKEGPSILRIQQVVRGDSAAYFCASSPRGLAGESDTQYFGPGTRLTVL.